Below are 11 T cell receptor beta chains sequenced from a single sample in a study of blood T cell repertoires in COVID-19. Produced via immunoSEQ multiplex PCR; TCRdb's table is partial and in-frame only. The sample has under 200,000 clones; around four fifths are singletons. The sequencing sample was made of peripheral blood. The receptors stem from an elderly woman with acute or convalescent COVID-19.

The chain joins TRBV18 to TRBJ2-5, with TRBD1 matching 7 bases. This CDR3 is built from 13 residues. The germline V gene has CDR1 KGHSH and CDR2 LQKENI. V was clipped by 5 bases and J by 1 base; unmatched bases: 1. CDR3 sequence reads: CASSRDSQETQYF. Written as DNA, the CDR3 is TGTGCCAGCTCAAGGGACAGCCAAGAGACCCAGTACTTC.

The genes are TRBV5-1 and TRBJ2-5; 9 bases line up with TRBD1. The V and J ends lost 5 bases and 4 bases, in that order; junction bases with no gene match: 0. CDR1 is SGHRS and CDR2 is YFSETQ in the germline V gene. The CDR3 covers 12 residues. CDR3 loop: CASRTGGETQYF. In DNA form, the CDR3 reads TGCGCCAGCAGGACAGGGGGAGAGACCCAGTACTTC.

The rearrangement uses TRBV19 and TRBJ2-7, with a possible D match to TRBD1 (6 bases). The CDR3 is made up of 14 amino acids. The V gene lost 6 bases and the J gene lost 5 bases, with 17 bases spanning the gap. Germline-derived CDR1 and CDR2 are LNHDA and SQIVND (reference sequence). For the CDR3, the DNA is TGTGCCAGTAGCTTCGCCAGGGGCGTCGACGAGCAGTACTTC. It is translated as CASSFARGVDEQYF.

This clone was seen a few times. This rearrangement joins TRBV27 to TRBJ1-6, with TRBD1 matching 7 bases. Losses at the gene ends were 2 bases for V and 7 bases for J; bases not matched to a gene: 5. CDR1 and CDR2 from the germline V gene are MNHEY and SMNVEV (reference sequence). The CDR3 sequence is 15 residues long. CDR3 loop: CASSLEGARNSPLHF. CDR3 coding DNA: TGTGCCAGCAGTTTAGAGGGGGCCAGAAATTCACCCCTCCACTTT.

The chain recombines TRBV10-3 with TRBJ1-1, with D hard to call. The V gene lost 3 bases and the J gene lost 3 bases, with 11 bases spanning the gap. Germline V gives CDR1 ENHRY, CDR2 SYGVKD. The CDR3 consists of 14 residues. In DNA form, the CDR3 reads TGTGCCATCAGTGATAGCACGGGGTACACTGAAGCTTTCTTT. Translated: CAISDSTGYTEAFF.

This clone was counted a single time. The chain has TRBV7-3 and TRBJ2-5; 10 nucleotides align to TRBD2. Per the germline V gene, CDR1 is SGHTA and CDR2 is FQGTGA. The V gene end was trimmed by 5 bases and the J gene end by 5 bases; junction bases not matched to a gene: 14. CDR3 length equals 17 residues. CDR3 coding DNA: TGTGCCAGCAGCCCCCAAAGGAGGCCTAGCGGGGGCGAGACCCAGTACTTC. As protein: CASSPQRRPSGGETQYF.

In its sample, this clone was seen a few times. This chain links TRBV5-1 with TRBJ1-6; 7 positions match TRBD1. Germline CDR1 and CDR2: SGHRS and YFSETQ. The CDR3 is 13 amino acids. The J segment lost 7 bases and the V segment lost 7 bases, leaving 5 bases of the junction unmatched. CDR3 protein: CASGQTGNSPLHF. Here the CDR3 DNA reads TGCGCCAGCGGGCAGACAGGGAATTCACCCCTCCACTTT.

The rearrangement links TRBV6-1 to TRBJ2-1, with TRBD1 as a possible D gene (5 bases). Germline CDR1 is MNHNS and CDR2 is SASEGT. The CDR3 sequence is 16 residues long. V dropped 4 bases and J dropped 4 bases, with 17 bases sitting between them. DNA for the CDR3: TGTGCCAGCAGTGTTAGGGGTGCGAGGTTATACAATGAGCAGTTCTTC. This encodes CASSVRGARLYNEQFF.

This clone was recorded many times. This chain connects TRBV4-1 to TRBJ2-7, with D unresolved. V lost 0 bases, J lost 0 bases, and 18 bases lay in between. CDR1 is MGHRA and CDR2 is YSYEKL in the germline V gene. The CDR3 runs to 18 residues. The CDR3 DNA is TGCGCCAGCAGCCAAGACTATTCGGCCTCACTACTCTCCTACGAGCAGTACTTC. Protein sequence: CASSQDYSASLLSYEQYF.

The sample holds one count of this clone. The V gene is TRBV5-1, the J gene TRBJ2-1, with TRBD2 matching 11 bases. V gave up 4 bases and J gave up 8 bases; unmatched junction bases: 8. This CDR3 region has 15 residues. Looked up from germline, CDR1 is SGHRS and CDR2 is YFSETQ. In DNA, the CDR3 is TGCGCCAGCAGCCCGCGTACTAGCGGGAGCTATGAGCAGTTCTTC. It is translated as CASSPRTSGSYEQFF.

V and J are TRBV7-8 and TRBJ2-7; possibly TRBD1 for D (6 bases). Deletions cut 5 bases from V and 6 bases from J, with 23 bases between. This CDR3 has 16 amino acids. Germline V lookup: CDR1 SGHVS, CDR2 FQNEAQ. CDR3 residues: CASSPTGRTSVVEQYF. In nucleotides, the CDR3 is TGTGCCAGCAGCCCGACAGGACGGACGTCGGTGGTCGAGCAGTACTTC.